This T cell receptor beta chain was identified in a study of spatial heterogeneity in lung cancer. The wider study: Tumor regions showed TCR transcript counts that correlated strongly with a T cell module score from matched bulk RNA-seq. The study's findings and limits: Higher tumor mutation counts went along with higher counts of expanded intratumoral alpha and beta TCRs. The recorded estimate of tumor T cell coverage is around 7% for alpha chains and 13% for beta chains.

MiXCR was run by TCRdb on the 5' RACE reads, yielding one entry per CDR3 protein. The table includes around 10,000 distinct CDR3 sequences, just under 6.5% detected once. The time point denotes: sample taken at primary tumor resection. This clonotype was counted many times. The antigen is undetermined. Trimming shortened V by 5 bases and J by 0 bases, and 17 bases separated the two germline ends. The CDR3 spans 18 residues. Germline-derived CDR1 and CDR2 are MDHEN and SYDVKM. The chain joins TRBV28 to TRBJ1-6; possible D gene TRBD1, 6 bases. The sequence derives from a male donor with early-stage non-small cell lung cancer. Sequences were derived from lung tumor tissue, sampled at surgery. This chain's CDR3 is CASSPSTGLGSYNSPLHF. CDR3 in DNA: TGTGCCAGCAGTCCATCGACAGGCCTGGGCTCCTATAATTCACCCCTCCACTTT.